The rows below give T cell receptor beta chains drawn from one sample of a study of CD8 T cells in Susac syndrome. TCRdb passed the immunoSEQ multiplex PCR reads through MiXCR, listing each CDR3 protein once. The table lists about 85,000 distinct CDR3 sequences, roughly 94% of them singletons. The sample comprised CD8+ T cells from PBMCs. All receptors derive from a human donor with Susac syndrome. Both conserved end residues are part of each CDR3. The D gene is left open where the match is weak. The size field is filled for only some rows; it gives once, few, many or a size class.

.	TRBV6-6	TRBJ2-1	.	TGTGCCAGCAGTTACTCGATGGACCCCCAGTTCTTC	CASSYSMDPQFF
once	TRBV9	TRBJ2-1	TRBD1	TGTGCCAGCAGCACCGGACAGGGAAGGAGCAATGAGCAGTTCTTC	CASSTGQGRSNEQFF
.	TRBV9	TRBJ1-1	.	TGTGCCAGCAGCGATCGGGAGGGGGTCAGCACTGAAGCTTTCTTT	CASSDREGVSTEAFF
.	TRBV28	TRBJ2-5	TRBD1	TGTGCCAGCAGCAGGGGGATTCAAGAGACCCAGTACTTC	CASSRGIQETQYF
.	TRBV5-6	TRBJ2-1	TRBD1	TGTGCCAGCAGCCCACAGGGGAATGAGCAGTTCTTC	CASSPQGNEQFF
.	TRBV30	TRBJ2-5	TRBD1	TGTGCCTGGAGTGTACTGGGTTTCAACAGGGGCGAGACCCAGTACTTC	CAWSVLGFNRGETQYF
.	TRBV6-4	TRBJ2-6	.	TGTGCCAGTCCGGGACATCCGAAGGACAACGTCCTGACTTTC	CASPGHPKDNVLTF
once	TRBV20-1	TRBJ2-1	.	TGCAGTGCTAGAGAAACGGATTCTGCAATCCGCTACAATGAGCAGTTCTTC	CSARETDSAIRYNEQFF
.	TRBV12-3/TRBV12-4	TRBJ2-3	.	TGTGCCAGCAGTTTACAGGGGCCCACAGATACGCAGTATTTT	CASSLQGPTDTQYF
.	TRBV5-4	TRBJ2-7	.	TGTGCCAGCACACGAATGGGAGTAAGCTACGAGCAGTACTTC	CASTRMGVSYEQYF
.	TRBV30	TRBJ1-1	.	TGTGCCTGGAGTGCGGGAACAGGGTCGGACACTGAAGCTTTCTTT	CAWSAGTGSDTEAFF
once	TRBV4-2	TRBJ2-1	TRBD2	TGTGCCAGCAGCGAGGGACTAGCGAATTACAATGAGCAGTTCTTC	CASSEGLANYNEQFF
.	TRBV6-5	TRBJ1-1	.	TGTGCCAGCAACATCAGGGAGAACACTGAAGCTTTCTTT	CASNIRENTEAFF
once	TRBV9	TRBJ2-1	.	TGTGCCAGCAGCCCACCGGACAGCTACAATGAGCAGTTCTTC	CASSPPDSYNEQFF
once	TRBV19	TRBJ1-5	TRBD1	TGTGCCAGTACAAGACAGGGTGGGCAGCCCCAGCATTTT	CASTRQGGQPQHF
.	TRBV4-3	TRBJ2-2	.	TGCGCCAGCAGCCAAGAGGACTTGGACACCGGGGAGCTGTTTTTT	CASSQEDLDTGELFF
.	TRBV29-1	TRBJ2-1	TRBD1	TGCAGCGTTGAGACAGGGGACAATGAGCAGTTCTTC	CSVETGDNEQFF
.	TRBV20-1	TRBJ2-7	.	TGCAGTGCTAGAGATCTGAGGAGCTCCTACGAGCAGTACTTC	CSARDLRSSYEQYF
.	TRBV9	TRBJ2-3	.	TGTGCCAGCAGCCTCCCCCCGGCAGATACGCAGTATTTT	CASSLPPADTQYF
.	TRBV6-5	TRBJ2-1	.	TGTGCCAGCAGTTGGGCAGGGAGCAATGAGCAGTTCTTC	CASSWAGSNEQFF
.	TRBV14	TRBJ2-3	.	TGTGCCAGCAGCCAAGGGGTAGCGCCAGATACGCAGTATTTT	CASSQGVAPDTQYF
.	TRBV29-1	TRBJ2-2	.	TGCAGCGTGGAATCAGGGGCCAGACTAGGCGCCGGGGAGCTGTTTTTT	CSVESGARLGAGELFF
.	TRBV7-9	TRBJ1-1	.	TGTGCCGTACCGACCAGGGGCTTCGGCACTGAAGCTTTCTTT	CAVPTRGFGTEAFF
.	TRBV20-1	TRBJ2-7	.	TGCAGTGCGGGGGGACAATCGAAGTACGAGCAGTACTTC	CSAGGQSKYEQYF
.	TRBV3-1	TRBJ2-3	TRBD2	TGTGCCAGCAGCCAAGTTACGGGAGGAGTAACAGATACGCAGTATTTT	CASSQVTGGVTDTQYF
.	TRBV30	TRBJ1-2	TRBD1	TGTGCCTGGAGCGCCCCGGGACAGCCTATGGAGGGAACCTTC	CAWSAPGQPMEGTF
once	TRBV11-1	TRBJ2-7	.	TGTGCCAGCAGCAGCGCTAGGGGTGCGTACGAGCAGTACTTC	CASSSARGAYEQYF
.	TRBV9	TRBJ2-1	.	TGTGCCAGCAGCGTAGGATCAAACAATGAGCAGTTCTTC	CASSVGSNNEQFF
.	TRBV12-5	TRBJ1-2	.	TGTGCTAGTGGTTTGGACCTCTCCGCAGGGCTTAACTATGGCTACACCTTC	CASGLDLSAGLNYGYTF
once	TRBV2	TRBJ1-5	.	TGTGCCAGCAGTCTTCCCCTGTCAAATCAGCCCCAGCATTTT	CASSLPLSNQPQHF
.	TRBV14	TRBJ2-1	TRBD2	TGTGCCAGCAGCCAAGACGGCGCGGGAGGGTCCTACAATGAGCAGTTCTTC	CASSQDGAGGSYNEQFF
.	TRBV30	TRBJ1-1	.	TGTGCCTGGAGCCTGGACCAGAACACTGAAGCTTTCTTT	CAWSLDQNTEAFF
.	TRBV29-1	TRBJ2-7	.	TGCAGCGTTGTTGGGGGAAACGAGCAGTACTTC	CSVVGGNEQYF
.	TRBV15	TRBJ2-5	.	TGTGCCACCAGCAGCCCCAGCCAAGAGACCCAGTACTTC	CATSSPSQETQYF
.	TRBV7-9	TRBJ2-6	.	TGTGCCAGCAGCTTAGACTACTCTGGGGCCAACGTCCTGACTTTC	CASSLDYSGANVLTF
.	TRBV12-3/TRBV12-4	TRBJ1-2	TRBD1	TGTGCCAGCAGTTTATTCTTCTGGGGACAGGGGGCAATAGATGGCTACACCTTC	CASSLFFWGQGAIDGYTF
.	TRBV29-1	TRBJ2-7	.	TGCAGCGCGTTGACTCCCTCCTACGAGCAGTACTTC	CSALTPSYEQYF
.	TRBV4-1	TRBJ1-2	TRBD1	TGCGCCAGCAGCCAAGATCGAGGGACAGGGGGCGCCTATGGCTACACCTTC	CASSQDRGTGGAYGYTF